This T cell receptor (beta chain) was identified in a study of T cells in Graves' hyperthyroidism and ophthalmopathy. Ophthalmopathy patients had Clinical Activity Score at least 3, NOSPECS grade at least 4, duration under 3 months. Lactation, pregnancy, other autoimmune disease or uncontrolled infection led to exclusion of patients. Regarding the study as a whole: A 13 V-J model separated ophthalmopathy from stable hyperthyroidism. In the blood, most expanded thyroid clonotypes above 0.001 appeared as well.

This clonotype appeared once. Its antigen is not identified. Germline CDR1 is SGHTA and CDR2 is FQGTGA. The CDR3 consists of 14 residues. With 0 bases clipped from V and 13 bases from J, the junction kept 10 bases outside the gene matches. What was amplified from RNA transcripts were TCR beta CDR3 regions. Primed by the HTBI set, a first-round RT-PCR was run on the TCR CDR3. TCRdb analysed the multiplex PCR reads with MiXCR anew, one entry per CDR3 protein. The sample consists of 600,000 to 700,000 distinct CDR3 sequences, about 15% of them appearing once. The chain joins TRBV7-3 to TRBJ1-2; TRBD1 aligns across 8 bases. The sequence came from a woman aged 40 to 55 with Graves' ophthalmopathy. The sample taken for sequencing was blood. The CDR3 nucleotides are TGTGCCAGCAGCTTAACTCCGGGACAGGCGTCACCCACCTTC. The encoded protein is CASSLTPGQASPTF.